This paragraph covers one T cell receptor beta chain sequence. At least ten counts were recorded for this clonotype. The antigen this receptor binds is unknown. Base qualities are not at hand, and no much larger clone is one base apart. These data belong to a study of CD8 T cells in ankylosing spondylitis (dated by TCRdb to the late 2010s). With respect to the entire study: The study profiled T cell receptor beta repertoires in healthy donors and ankylosing spondylitis patients to find disease-linked TCR variants. The full study cohort comprised around 23 ankylosing spondylitis patients and some 110 healthy donors. Peripheral blood was sampled, and synovial fluid was also collected from ankylosing spondylitis patients.

What the authors observed across the whole study: Blood from ankylosing spondylitis patients appeared to be characterized by a TCR beta motif composed of under ten highly homologous amino acid variants. Some motif variants had previously been reported in the synovial fluid and blood of reactive arthritis patients, which suggests shared mechanisms of disease initiation. Significant enrichment of the disease-linked clones was reported in matched synovial fluid samples from ankylosing spondylitis patients. The disease-linked clones had a CD8+ phenotype and were found at relatively low frequencies in peripheral blood.

Trimming costs V 0 bases and J 0 bases, and their ends lie 12 bases apart. CDR1 and CDR2 are drawn from the germline V gene: SGHTA, FQGNSA. There are 16 amino acids in the CDR3, from cysteine to phenylalanine inclusive. Only the CDR3 DNA stays, 48 bases, in frame from base 1. TCRdb names Illumina HiSeq 2500 as the instrument used. TCR beta libraries were prepared by quantitative 5'-RACE with molecular barcodes. In the original analysis: A new computational method, built on a probabilistic model of VDJ rearrangement, was used to identify disease-linked TCR variants. TCRdb trimmed the raw reads at Q25, called clones with MiXCR and kept productive beta chains. Rows are unified per CDR3 protein, each entry keeping the most common DNA and genes. TCRdb assigned the V and J calls; the authors' analysis was not used. This sample has some 30,000 distinct CDR3 sequences in its table, and roughly 6.8% of those were observed once. The ten top clones hold roughly a tenth of the sample.

The chain links TRBV7-2 with TRBJ2-7; the D gene assignment is ambiguous. The receptor was derived from a male donor with ankylosing spondylitis or in good health (not recorded which). The source material was blood, either unsorted or a sorted T cell fraction (not recorded which). The CDR3 protein: CASSLAPGSASYEQYF. In nucleotides, the sequence is TGTGCCAGCAGCTTAGCACCCGGGTCGGCCTCCTACGAGCAGTACTTC.